This TCR beta chain was sequenced for a study of blood T cells in healthy people across ages. Germline V gene lookup returns CDR1 SGHRS and CDR2 YFSETQ. The CDR3 is 13 residues long. Study outcomes and limitations: Estimates based on one million T cells were treated as lower bounds.

The use of a sample-barcoded 5' primer and a J-beta primer mix characterized a second PCR of about 6 to 12 cycles. TCRdb used MiXCR to reprocess the 5' RACE reads, holding one entry per CDR3 protein. Of around 990,000 distinct CDR3 sequences listed, under 30% are singletons. This clonotype was seen more than once but under ten times. What it recognizes is unknown. Mismatch with germline at one junction end may stem from a read error. A further study also used this sample, focusing on T cells of mothers and their children. As that study records: There were over 10 million TCR beta CDR3 reads from each mother and a few million from each child.

The chain has TRBV5-1 and TRBJ1-1, with D possibly TRBD1 on 5 matching bases. This receptor was obtained from a girl aged 2 to 10 in good health. The sequencing sample was made of blood. The CDR3 sequence is CASSLVDSTGAFF. CDR3 nucleotide sequence: TGCGCCAGCAGCTTGGTTGACAGTACTGGAGCTTTCTTT.